This T cell receptor beta chain was profiled in a study of OX40 agonist ivuxolimab in advanced cancers. The wider study: A mean age of around 66 years, range about 20 to 79, was recorded, and about 83% were male.

The assay was immunoSEQ multiplex PCR, and TCRdb's table has in-frame clones only and misses some. This sample carries about 61,000 clones, approximately 91% of them seen once, and the ten largest clones take roughly a sixth. This CDR3 region has 17 residues. Germline CDR1 and CDR2: SEHNR and FQNEAQ (reference sequence). V lost 4 bases, J lost 0 bases, and 16 bases lay in between. Sequencing was performed on CD4+ or CD8+ T cells sorted from blood, taken in a trial of the OX40 agonist ivuxolimab. This receptor was obtained from an adult with an advanced solid tumor such as melanoma, head and neck, liver or kidney cancer. The chain has TRBV7-9 and TRBJ2-4; D could derive from TRBD1 or TRBD2 (5 bases each). CDR3 nucleotide sequence: TGTGCCAGCAGCTCCTCCGAGAGGGGTCTAGCCAAAAACATTCAGTACTTC. Residues: CASSSSERGLAKNIQYF.